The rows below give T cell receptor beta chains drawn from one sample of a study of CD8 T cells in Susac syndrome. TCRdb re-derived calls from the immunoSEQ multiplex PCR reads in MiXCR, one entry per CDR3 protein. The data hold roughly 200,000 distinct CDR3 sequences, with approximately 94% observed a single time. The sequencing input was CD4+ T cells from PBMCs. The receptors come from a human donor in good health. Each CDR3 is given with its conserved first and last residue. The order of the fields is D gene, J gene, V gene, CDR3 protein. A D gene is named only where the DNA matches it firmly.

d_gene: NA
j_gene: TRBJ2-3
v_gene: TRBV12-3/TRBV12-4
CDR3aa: CASRVAESTDTQYF

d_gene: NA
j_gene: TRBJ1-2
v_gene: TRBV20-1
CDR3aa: CSAPLDRGTKANYGYTF

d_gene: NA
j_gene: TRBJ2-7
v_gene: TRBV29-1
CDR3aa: CSTRDVSSYEQYF

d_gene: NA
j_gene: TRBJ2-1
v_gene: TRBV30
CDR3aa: CAWSRSGNYNEQFF

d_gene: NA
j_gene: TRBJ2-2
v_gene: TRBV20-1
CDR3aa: CSARNITSSNTGELFF

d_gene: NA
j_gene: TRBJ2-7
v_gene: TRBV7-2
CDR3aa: CASSLFWAQPSEQYF

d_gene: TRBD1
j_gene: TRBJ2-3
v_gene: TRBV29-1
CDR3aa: CSVGARTGGTDTQYF

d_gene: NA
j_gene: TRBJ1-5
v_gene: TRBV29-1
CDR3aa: CSVEESSNQPQHF

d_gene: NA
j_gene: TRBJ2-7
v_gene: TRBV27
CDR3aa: CASQVSPNPTYEQYF

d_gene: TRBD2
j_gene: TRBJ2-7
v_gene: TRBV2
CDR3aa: CASSPLTSGSVYEQYF

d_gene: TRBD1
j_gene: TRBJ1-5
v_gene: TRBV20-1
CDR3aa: CSAGQRRGRSQPQHF

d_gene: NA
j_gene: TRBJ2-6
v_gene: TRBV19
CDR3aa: CASSTRGAGANVLTF

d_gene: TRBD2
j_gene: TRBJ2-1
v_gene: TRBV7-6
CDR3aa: CASSSSPSGRGNEQFF

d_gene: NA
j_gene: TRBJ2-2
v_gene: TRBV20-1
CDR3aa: CSAREIGGPAGELFF

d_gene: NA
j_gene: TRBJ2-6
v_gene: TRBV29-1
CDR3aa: CSVVNRANVLTF